This TCR beta chain was captured in a study of graft-versus-host responses after intestinal transplantation. Overall study results and limits: Early declines in HvG clones that occurred post-transplant were associated with peak circulating GvH clone levels.

The CDR3 totals 17 residues. In germline, CDR1 is SGHNT, CDR2 YYREEE (reference sequence). Trimming removed 4 bases from V and 0 bases from J; junction bases left unmatched: 12. Only in-frame clones appear in the TCRdb table, and some are missing; sequencing was by immunoSEQ multiplex PCR. The table has tens of thousands of clones, almost 90% seen once; the top ten hold nearly 0.11%. A word on this clone: What it recognizes is unknown.

The sequence was collected from a human donor who received an intestinal transplant. The specimen comprised unstimulated CD4+ T cells sorted from spleen or lymph node cells, sampled before intestinal transplant. The chain employs TRBV5-4 and TRBJ1-1; 7 positions agree with TRBD1. CDR3 in DNA: TGTGCCAGCAGCGACACAGGGGCCGGGTTTCTGAACACTGAAGCTTTCTTT. Protein sequence: CASSDTGAGFLNTEAFF. Together with reference TRBV5-4 and TRBJ1-1, the CDR3 gives the full variable domain: ETGVTQSPTHLIKTRGQQVTLRCSSQSGHNTVSWYQQALGQGPQFIFQYYREEENGRGNFPPRFSGLQFPNYSSELNVNALELDDSALYLCASSDTGAGFLNTEAFFGQGTRLTVV.